This TCR beta chain was obtained from a study of cytotoxic CD8 clonotypes in ibrutinib-treated CLL. Study information: By median roughly 74 months, 12 had progressed and around 15 stayed remitted; responses had been 2 complete and roughly 25 partial. Response sampling took place at median 12 months of treatment, range 6 to 36.

This clone was counted only a few times. Sequencing was performed with immunoSEQ multiplex PCR; in TCRdb, only in-frame clones are kept and a portion is missing. The sample holds under 200,000 clones, around 84% seen once. This sample comprised PBMCs, obtained after 12 months of ibrutinib treatment. The receptor was derived from a human donor with chronic lymphocytic leukemia.

The CDR3 DNA follows: TGTGCCAGCAACCTCGGGACTCGGGGGGTCGGGCAGTACTTC. Its protein is CASNLGTRGVGQYF. V is TRBV28 and J is TRBJ2-7; 7 bases agree with TRBD2. J was trimmed by 9 bases and V by 7 bases; bases with no gene match: 15. The CDR3 is 14 residues long. Germline V gene sequence: CDR1 MDHEN, CDR2 SYDVKM.